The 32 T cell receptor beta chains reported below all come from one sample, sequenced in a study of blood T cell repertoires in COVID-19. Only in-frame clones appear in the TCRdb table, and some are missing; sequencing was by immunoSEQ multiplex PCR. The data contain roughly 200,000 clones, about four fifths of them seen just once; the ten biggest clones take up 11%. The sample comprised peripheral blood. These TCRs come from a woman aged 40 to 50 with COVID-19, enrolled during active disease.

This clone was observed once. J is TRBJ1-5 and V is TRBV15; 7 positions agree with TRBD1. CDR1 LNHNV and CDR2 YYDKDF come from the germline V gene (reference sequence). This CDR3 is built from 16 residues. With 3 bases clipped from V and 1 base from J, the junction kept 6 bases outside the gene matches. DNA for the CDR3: TGTGCCACCAGCAGGGGGACAGCAACCAGCAATCAGCCCCAGCATTTT. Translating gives CATSRGTATSNQPQHF.

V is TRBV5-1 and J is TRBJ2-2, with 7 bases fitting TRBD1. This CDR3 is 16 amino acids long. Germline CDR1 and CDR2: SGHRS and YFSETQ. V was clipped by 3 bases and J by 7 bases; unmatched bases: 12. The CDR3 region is CASSSGDRVTVGELFF. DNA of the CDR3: TGCGCCAGCAGCTCCGGTGACAGGGTAACTGTCGGGGAGCTGTTTTTT.

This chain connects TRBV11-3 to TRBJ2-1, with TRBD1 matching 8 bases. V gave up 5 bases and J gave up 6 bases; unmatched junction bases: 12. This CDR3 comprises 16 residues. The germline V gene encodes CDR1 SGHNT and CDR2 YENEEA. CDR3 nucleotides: TGTGCCAGCAGCCCCGCAGGGGGCTTGGGTTCCAATGAGCAGTTCTTC. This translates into CASSPAGGLGSNEQFF.

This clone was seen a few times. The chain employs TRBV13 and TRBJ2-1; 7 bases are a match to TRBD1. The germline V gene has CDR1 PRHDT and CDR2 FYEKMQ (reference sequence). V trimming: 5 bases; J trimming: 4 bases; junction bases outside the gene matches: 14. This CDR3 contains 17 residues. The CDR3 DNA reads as TGTGCCAGCAGCGTCGAGGGGGCCCCGTTTTTTTACAATGAGCAGTTCTTC. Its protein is CASSVEGAPFFYNEQFF. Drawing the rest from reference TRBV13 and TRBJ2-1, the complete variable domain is AAGVIQSPRHLIKEKRETATLKCYPIPRHDTVYWYQQGPGQDPQFLISFYEKMQSDKGSIPDRFSAQQFSDYHSELNMSSLELGDSALYFCASSVEGAPFFYNEQFFGPGTRLTVL.

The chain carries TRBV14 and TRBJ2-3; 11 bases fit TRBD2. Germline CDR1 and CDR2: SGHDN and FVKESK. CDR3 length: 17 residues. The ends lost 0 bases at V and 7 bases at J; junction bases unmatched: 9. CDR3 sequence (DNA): TGTGCCAGCAGCCAAGATATAGCGGGGGGGAGACGGAATACGCAGTATTTT. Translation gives CASSQDIAGGRRNTQYF. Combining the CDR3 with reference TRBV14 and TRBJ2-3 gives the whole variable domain EAGVTQFPSHSVIEKGQTVTLRCDPISGHDNLYWYRRVMGKEIKFLLHFVKESKQDESGMPNNRFLAERTGGTYSTLKVQPAELEDSGVYFCASSQDIAGGRRNTQYFGPGTRLTVL.

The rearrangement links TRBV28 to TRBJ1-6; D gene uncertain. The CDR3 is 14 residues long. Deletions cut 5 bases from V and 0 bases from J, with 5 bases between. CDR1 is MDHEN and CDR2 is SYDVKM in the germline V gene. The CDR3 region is CASSAYSYNSPLHF. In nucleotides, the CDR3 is TGTGCCAGCAGTGCGTACTCCTATAATTCACCCCTCCACTTT.

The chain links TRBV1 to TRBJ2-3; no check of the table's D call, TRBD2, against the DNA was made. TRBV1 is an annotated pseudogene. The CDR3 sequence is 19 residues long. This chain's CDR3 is CTSSQGAGTSGGSTDTQYF. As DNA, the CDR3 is TGCACCAGCAGCCAAGGTGCCGGGACTAGCGGGGGTAGCACAGATACGCAGTATTTT.

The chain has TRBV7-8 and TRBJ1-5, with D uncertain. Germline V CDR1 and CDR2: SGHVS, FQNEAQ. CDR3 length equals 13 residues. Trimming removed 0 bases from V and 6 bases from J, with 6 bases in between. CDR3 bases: TGTGCCAGCAGCTTAGCGAGAGGTCAGCCCCAGCATTTT. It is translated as CASSLARGQPQHF.

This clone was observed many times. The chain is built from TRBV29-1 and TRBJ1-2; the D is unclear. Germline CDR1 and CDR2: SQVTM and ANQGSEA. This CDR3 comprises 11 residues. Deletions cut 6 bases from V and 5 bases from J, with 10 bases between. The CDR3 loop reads CSVVDLYGYTF. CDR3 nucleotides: TGCAGCGTCGTCGACTTATATGGCTACACCTTC.

The CDR3 loop is CASSLGGRILEQYV. For the CDR3, the DNA is TGCGCCAGCAGTCTGGGGGGACGGATTCTCGAGCAGTACGTC. This chain uses TRBV23-1 with TRBJ2-7; a weak D match, TRBD2 (6 bases). TRBV23-1 is placed among ORFs of uncertain function. This CDR3 is built from 14 residues. Trimming cost V 4 bases and J 6 bases, with 16 bases left between them.

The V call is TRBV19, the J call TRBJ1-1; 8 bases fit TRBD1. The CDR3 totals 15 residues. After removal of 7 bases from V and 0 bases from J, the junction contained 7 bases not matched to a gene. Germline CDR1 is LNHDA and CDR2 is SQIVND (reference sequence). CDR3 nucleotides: TGTGCCAGTAACTACCAGGGGGCGATGAACACTGAAGCTTTCTTT. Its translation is CASNYQGAMNTEAFF.

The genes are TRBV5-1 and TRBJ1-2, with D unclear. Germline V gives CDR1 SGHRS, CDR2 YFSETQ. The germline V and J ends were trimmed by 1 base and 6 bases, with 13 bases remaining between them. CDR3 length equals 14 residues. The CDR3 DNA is TGCGCCAGCAGCTTGTACTCAGGCACCGATGGCTACACCTTC. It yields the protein CASSLYSGTDGYTF.

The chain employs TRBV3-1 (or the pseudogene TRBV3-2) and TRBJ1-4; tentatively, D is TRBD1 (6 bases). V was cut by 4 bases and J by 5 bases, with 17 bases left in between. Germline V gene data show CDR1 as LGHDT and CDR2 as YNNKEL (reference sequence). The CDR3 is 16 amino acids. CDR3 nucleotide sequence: TGTGCCAGCAGCCCCTACATGGGACACGAGAATGAAAAACTGTTTTTT. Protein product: CASSPYMGHENEKLFF.

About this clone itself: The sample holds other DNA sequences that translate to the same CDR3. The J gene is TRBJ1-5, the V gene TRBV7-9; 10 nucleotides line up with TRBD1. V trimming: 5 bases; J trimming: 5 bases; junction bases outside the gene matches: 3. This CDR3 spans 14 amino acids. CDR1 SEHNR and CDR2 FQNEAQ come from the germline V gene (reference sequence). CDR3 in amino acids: CASSPGTGDQPQHF. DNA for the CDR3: TGTGCCAGCAGCCCAGGGACAGGGGATCAGCCCCAGCATTTT.

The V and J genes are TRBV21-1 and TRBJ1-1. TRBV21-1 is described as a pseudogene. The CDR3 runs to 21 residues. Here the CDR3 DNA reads TGTGCCAGCAACACGTCCACGGGGGGTGGGGTTGGGGCGCAACGCAACACTGAAGCTTTCTTT. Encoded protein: CASNTSTGGGVGAQRNTEAFF.

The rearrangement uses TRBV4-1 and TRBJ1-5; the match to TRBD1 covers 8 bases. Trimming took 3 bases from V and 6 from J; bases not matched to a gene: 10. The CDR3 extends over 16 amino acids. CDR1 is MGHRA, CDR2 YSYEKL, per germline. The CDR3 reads CASSQIGQGTSQPQHF. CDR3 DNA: TGCGCCAGCAGCCAGATCGGACAGGGTACGAGTCAGCCCCAGCATTTT.

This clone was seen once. CDR3 nucleotide sequence: TGTGCCAGCAGTTCACTAGCGGGGGTATACAATGAGCAGTTCTTC. Residues: CASSSLAGVYNEQFF. This chain uses TRBV27 with TRBJ2-1; 11 nucleotides agree with TRBD2. The CDR3 runs 15 residues. Germline V gene lookup returns CDR1 MNHEY and CDR2 SMNVEV (reference sequence). V lost 4 bases and J lost 4; bases outside the gene matches: 3.

CDR3 amino acids: CSASSPLKAFF. CDR3 DNA sequence: TGCAGTGCTAGTAGCCCCCTGAAGGCTTTCTTT. The chain carries TRBV20-1 and TRBJ1-1, with D unclear. Germline V CDR1 and CDR2: DFQATT, SNEGSKA (reference sequence). This CDR3 region has 11 residues. Trimming pared 3 bases from V and 11 bases from J, leaving 13 bases between.

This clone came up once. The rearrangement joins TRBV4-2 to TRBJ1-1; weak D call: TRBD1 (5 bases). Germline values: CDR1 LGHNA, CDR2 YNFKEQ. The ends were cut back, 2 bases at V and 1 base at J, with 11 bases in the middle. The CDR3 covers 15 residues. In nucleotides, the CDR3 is TGTGCCAGCAGCCAAAGAGTAGGGGCGAACACTGAAGCTTTCTTT. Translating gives CASSQRVGANTEAFF.

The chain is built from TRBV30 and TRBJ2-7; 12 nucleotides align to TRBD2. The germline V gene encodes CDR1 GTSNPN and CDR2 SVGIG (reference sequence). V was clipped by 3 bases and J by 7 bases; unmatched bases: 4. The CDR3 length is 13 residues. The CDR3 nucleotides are TGTGCCTGGAGCCTAGGGACTAGCGGGGAGCAGTACTTC. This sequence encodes CAWSLGTSGEQYF.

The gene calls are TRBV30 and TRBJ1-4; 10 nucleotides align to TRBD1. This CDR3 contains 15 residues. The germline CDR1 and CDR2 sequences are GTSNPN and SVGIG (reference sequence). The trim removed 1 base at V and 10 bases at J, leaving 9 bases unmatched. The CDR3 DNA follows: TGTGCCTGGAGTGACGGACAGGGGGTTAAGGGAAAACTGTTTTTT. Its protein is CAWSDGQGVKGKLFF.

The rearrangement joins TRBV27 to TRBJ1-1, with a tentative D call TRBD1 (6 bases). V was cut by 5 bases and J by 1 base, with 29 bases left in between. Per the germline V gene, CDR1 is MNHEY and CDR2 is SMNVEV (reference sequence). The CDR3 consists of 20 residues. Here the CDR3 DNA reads TGTGCCAGCAGTCCGGGTGGGCCGCAGGGGACATGGGGGACGAACACTGAAGCTTTCTTT. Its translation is CASSPGGPQGTWGTNTEAFF.

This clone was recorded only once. The CDR3 protein is CASVRRLVDNEQFF. The CDR3 bases are TGTGCCAGCGTGAGAAGACTAGTCGACAATGAGCAGTTCTTC. The chain couples TRBV6-5 to TRBJ2-1; D may be TRBD2 (6 bases). This CDR3 spans 14 amino acids. CDR1 is MNHEY and CDR2 is SVGAGI in the germline V gene. Trimming took off 8 bases at V and 5 bases at J, with 16 bases between the two ends.

The CDR3 DNA follows: TGTGCCAGCAGCCCGAGGACTAGCCACGAGCAGTACTTC. It translates to CASSPRTSHEQYF. The chain is built from TRBV2 and TRBJ2-7; 8 bases match TRBD2. CDR1 is SNHLY, CDR2 FYNNEI, per germline. V shed 6 bases and J 5 bases; nucleotides not matched to a gene: 6. This CDR3 region has 13 residues.

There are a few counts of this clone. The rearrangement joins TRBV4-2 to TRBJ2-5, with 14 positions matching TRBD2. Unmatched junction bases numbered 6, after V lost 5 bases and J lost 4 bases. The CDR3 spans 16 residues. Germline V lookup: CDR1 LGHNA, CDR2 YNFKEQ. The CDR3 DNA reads TGTGCCAGCAGCGTACGACTAGCGGGGGGGGGAGAGACCCAGTACTTC. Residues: CASSVRLAGGGETQYF.

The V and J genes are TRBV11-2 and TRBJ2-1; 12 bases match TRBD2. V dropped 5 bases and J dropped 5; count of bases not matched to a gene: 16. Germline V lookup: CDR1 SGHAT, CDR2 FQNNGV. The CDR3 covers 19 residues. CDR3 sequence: CASSINLAGGLSVHNEQFF. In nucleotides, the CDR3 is TGTGCCAGCAGCATCAACCTAGCGGGGGGGCTATCTGTCCACAATGAGCAGTTCTTC.

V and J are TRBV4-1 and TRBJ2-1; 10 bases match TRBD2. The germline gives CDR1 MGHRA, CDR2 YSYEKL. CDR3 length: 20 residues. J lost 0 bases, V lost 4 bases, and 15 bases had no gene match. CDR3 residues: CASSRPEGGLAISSYNEQFF. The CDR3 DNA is TGCGCCAGCAGCCGACCGGAGGGGGGACTAGCGATAAGCTCCTACAATGAGCAGTTCTTC.

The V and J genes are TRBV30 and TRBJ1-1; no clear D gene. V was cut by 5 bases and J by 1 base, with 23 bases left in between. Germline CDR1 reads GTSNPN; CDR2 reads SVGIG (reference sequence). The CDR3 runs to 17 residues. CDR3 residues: CAWRETRWGGRNTEAFF. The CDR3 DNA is TGTGCCTGGCGGGAGACCCGGTGGGGAGGAAGGAACACTGAAGCTTTCTTT.

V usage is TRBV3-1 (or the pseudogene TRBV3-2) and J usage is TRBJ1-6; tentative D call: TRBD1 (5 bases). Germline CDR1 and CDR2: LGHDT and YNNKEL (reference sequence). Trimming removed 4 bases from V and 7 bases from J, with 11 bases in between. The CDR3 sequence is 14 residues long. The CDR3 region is CASSPGLMNSPLHF. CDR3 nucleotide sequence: TGTGCCAGCAGCCCGGGACTGATGAATTCACCCCTCCACTTT.

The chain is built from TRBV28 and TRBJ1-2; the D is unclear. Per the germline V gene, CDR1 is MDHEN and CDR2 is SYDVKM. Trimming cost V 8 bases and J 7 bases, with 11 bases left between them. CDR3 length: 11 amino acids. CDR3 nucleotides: TGTGCCAGCCGGGGTATCTCTGGCTACACCTTC. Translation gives CASRGISGYTF.

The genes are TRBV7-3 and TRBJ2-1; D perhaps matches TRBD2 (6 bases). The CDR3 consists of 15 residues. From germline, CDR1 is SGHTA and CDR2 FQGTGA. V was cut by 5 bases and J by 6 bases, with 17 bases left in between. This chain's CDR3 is CASSKMEGRVNEQFF. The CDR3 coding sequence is TGTGCCAGCAGCAAGATGGAGGGAAGGGTCAATGAGCAGTTCTTC.

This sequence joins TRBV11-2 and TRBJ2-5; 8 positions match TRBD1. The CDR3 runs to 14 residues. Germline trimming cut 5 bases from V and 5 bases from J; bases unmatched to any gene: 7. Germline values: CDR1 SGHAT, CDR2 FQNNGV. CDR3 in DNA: TGTGCCAGCAGCACAAGGACAGGGTCCGAGACCCAGTACTTC. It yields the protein CASSTRTGSETQYF.